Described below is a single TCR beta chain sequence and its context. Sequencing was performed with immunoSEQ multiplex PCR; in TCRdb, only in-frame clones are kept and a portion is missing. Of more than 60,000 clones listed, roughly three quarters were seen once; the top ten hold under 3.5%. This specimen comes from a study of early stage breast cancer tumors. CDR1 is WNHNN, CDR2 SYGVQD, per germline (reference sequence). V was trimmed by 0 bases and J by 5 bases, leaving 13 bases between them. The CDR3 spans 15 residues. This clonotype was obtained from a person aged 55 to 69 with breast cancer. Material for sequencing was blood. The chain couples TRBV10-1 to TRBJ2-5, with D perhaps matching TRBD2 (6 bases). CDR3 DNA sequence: TGCGCCAGCAGTGAGTCGGAAGGGAGGTGGGAGACCCAGTACTTC. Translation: CASSESEGRWETQYF.